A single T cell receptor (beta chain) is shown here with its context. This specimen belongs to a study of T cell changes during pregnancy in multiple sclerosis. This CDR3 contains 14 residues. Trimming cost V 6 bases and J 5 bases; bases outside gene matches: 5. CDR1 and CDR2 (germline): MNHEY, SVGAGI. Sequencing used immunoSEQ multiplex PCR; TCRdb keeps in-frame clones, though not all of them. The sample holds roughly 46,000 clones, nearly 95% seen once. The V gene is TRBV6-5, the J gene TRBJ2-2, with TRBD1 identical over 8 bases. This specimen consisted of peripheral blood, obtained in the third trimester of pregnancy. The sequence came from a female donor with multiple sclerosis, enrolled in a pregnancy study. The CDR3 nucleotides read TGTGCCAGCAGAGACAGGGGAAGTACCGGGGAGCTGTTTTTT. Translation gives CASRDRGSTGELFF.